This T cell receptor beta chain derives from a study of T cell responses to AZD1222 COVID-19 vaccine. CDR3 size: 15 residues. Germline CDR1 and CDR2: KGHDR and SFDVKD. The V end lost 7 bases, the J end lost 0 bases, and 9 bases lay between the germline ends. Profiled with immunoSEQ multiplex PCR; TCRdb holds only in-frame clones, not every one. The top ten clones hold 2% to 2.5% of a sample with around 100,000 clones, about 85% of them seen once. The chain joins TRBV24-1 to TRBJ2-6, with a weak D call TRBD1 (5 bases). Here the sequenced sample was peripheral blood, taken 28 days after the second AZD1222 dose. This TCR was recovered from an adult who received the AZD1222 COVID-19 vaccine. CDR3 bases: TGTGCCACCAGGGACACTCGCTCTGGGGCCAACGTCCTGACTTTC. Translation: CATRDTRSGANVLTF.